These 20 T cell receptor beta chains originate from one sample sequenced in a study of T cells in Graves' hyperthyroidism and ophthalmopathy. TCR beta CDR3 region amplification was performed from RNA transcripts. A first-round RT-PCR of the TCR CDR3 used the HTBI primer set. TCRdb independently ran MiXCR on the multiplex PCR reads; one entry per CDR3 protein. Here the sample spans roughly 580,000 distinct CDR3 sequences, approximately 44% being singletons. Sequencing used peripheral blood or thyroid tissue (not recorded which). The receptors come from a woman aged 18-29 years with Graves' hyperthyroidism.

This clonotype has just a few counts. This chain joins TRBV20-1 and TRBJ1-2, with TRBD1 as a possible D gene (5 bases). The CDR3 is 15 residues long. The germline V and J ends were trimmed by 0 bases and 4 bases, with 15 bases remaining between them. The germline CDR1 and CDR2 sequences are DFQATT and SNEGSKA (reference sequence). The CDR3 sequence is CSARDRVRESYGYTF. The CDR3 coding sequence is TGCAGTGCTAGAGATCGGGTCAGGGAGAGCTATGGCTACACCTTC.

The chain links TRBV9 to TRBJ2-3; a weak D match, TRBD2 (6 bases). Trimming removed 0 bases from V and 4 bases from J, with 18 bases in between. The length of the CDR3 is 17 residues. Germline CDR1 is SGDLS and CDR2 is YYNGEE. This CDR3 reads CASSVGPGTGVADTQYF. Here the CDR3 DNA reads TGTGCCAGCAGCGTAGGCCCCGGGACGGGAGTGGCAGATACGCAGTATTTT.

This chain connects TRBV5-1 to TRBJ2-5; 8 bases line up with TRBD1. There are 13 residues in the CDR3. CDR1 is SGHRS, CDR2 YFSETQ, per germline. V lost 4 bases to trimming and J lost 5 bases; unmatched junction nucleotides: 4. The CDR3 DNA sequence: TGCGCCAGCAGCACGGGACAGGATGAGACCCAGTACTTC. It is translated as CASSTGQDETQYF.

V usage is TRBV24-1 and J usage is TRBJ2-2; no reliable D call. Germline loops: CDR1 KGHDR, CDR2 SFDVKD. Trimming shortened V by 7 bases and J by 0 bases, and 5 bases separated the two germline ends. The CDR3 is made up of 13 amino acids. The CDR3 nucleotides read TGTGCCACCAGGCGGTCGAACACCGGGGAGCTGTTTTTT. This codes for CATRRSNTGELFF.

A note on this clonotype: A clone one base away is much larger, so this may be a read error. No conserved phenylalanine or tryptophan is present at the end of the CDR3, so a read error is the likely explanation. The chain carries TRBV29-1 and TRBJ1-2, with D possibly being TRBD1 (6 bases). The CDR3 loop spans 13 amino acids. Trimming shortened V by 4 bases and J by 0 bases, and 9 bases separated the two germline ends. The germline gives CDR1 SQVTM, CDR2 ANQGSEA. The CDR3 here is CSVVEGANYGYTL. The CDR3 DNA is TGCAGCGTTGTAGAGGGGGCTAACTATGGCTACACCCTC.

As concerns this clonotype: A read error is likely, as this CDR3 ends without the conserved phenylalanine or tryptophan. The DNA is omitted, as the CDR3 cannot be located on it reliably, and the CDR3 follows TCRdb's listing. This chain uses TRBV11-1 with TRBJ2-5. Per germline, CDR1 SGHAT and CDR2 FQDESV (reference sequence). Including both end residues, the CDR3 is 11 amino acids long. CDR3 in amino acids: CASSYGYTFGS.

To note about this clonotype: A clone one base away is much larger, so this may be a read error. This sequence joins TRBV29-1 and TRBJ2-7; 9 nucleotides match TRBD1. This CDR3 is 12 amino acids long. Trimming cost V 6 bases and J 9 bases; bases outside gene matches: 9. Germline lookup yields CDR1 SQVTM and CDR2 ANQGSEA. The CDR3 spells CSVTDRGGRQYF. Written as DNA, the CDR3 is TGCAGCGTAACCGACAGGGGGGGTCGGCAGTACTTC.

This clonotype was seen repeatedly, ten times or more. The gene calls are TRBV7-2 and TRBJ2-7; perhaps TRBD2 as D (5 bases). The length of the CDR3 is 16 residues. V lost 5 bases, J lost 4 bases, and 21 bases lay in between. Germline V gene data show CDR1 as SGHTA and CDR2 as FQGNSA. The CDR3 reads CASSRLSAYQSYEQYF. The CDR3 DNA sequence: TGTGCCAGCAGCCGGCTTAGCGCCTATCAGTCGTACGAGCAGTACTTC.

In DNA form, the CDR3 reads TGTGCCAGCAGATTACTGGGACGGAACTATGAGCAGTTCTTC. This gives the protein CASRLLGRNYEQFF. The chain employs TRBV11-2 and TRBJ2-1; either TRBD1 or TRBD2 may fit D (5 bases each). Germline-derived CDR1 and CDR2 are SGHAT and FQNNGV. This CDR3 comprises 14 residues. The germline V and J ends were trimmed by 6 bases and 8 bases, with 17 bases remaining between them.

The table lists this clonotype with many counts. DNA of the CDR3: TGTGCCACCAGTGATGGGGACAGGGGCGCCAACACCGGGGAGCTGTTTTTT. It translates to CATSDGDRGANTGELFF. The V gene is TRBV24-1, the J gene TRBJ2-2; 10 bases map to TRBD1. The CDR3 length is 17 residues. After removal of 3 bases from V and 2 bases from J, the junction contained 5 bases not matched to a gene. The germline V gene encodes CDR1 KGHDR and CDR2 SFDVKD.

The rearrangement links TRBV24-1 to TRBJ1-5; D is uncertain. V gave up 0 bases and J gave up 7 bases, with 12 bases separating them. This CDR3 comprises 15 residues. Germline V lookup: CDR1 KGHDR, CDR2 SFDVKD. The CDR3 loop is CATSDLPGPPQPQHF. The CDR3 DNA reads TGTGCCACCAGTGATTTGCCAGGCCCCCCCCAGCCCCAGCATTTT.

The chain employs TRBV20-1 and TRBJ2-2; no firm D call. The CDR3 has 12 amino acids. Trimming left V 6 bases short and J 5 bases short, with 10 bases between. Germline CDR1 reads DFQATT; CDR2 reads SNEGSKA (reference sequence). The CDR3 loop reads CSAPDNTGELFF. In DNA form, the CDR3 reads TGCAGTGCCCCCGATAATACCGGGGAGCTGTTTTTT.

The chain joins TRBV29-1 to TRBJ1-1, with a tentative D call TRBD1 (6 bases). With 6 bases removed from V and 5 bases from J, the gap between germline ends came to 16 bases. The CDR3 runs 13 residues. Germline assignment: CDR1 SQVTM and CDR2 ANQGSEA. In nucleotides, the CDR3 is TGCAGCGTGGAGAGGGGGGAAATGACTGAAGCTTTCTTT. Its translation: CSVERGEMTEAFF. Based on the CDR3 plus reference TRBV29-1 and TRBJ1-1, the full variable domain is SAVISQKPSRDICQRGTSLTIQCQVDSQVTMMFWYRQQPGQSLTLIATANQGSEATYESGFVIDKFPISRPNLTFSTLTVSNMSPEDSSIYLCSVERGEMTEAFFGQGTRLTVV.

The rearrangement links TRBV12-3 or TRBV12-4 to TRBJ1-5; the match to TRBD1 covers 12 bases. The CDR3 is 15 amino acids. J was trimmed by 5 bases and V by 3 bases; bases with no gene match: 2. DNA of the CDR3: TGTGCCAGCAGTTTCGGGACAGGGGGCGATCAGCCCCAGCATTTT. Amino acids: CASSFGTGGDQPQHF.

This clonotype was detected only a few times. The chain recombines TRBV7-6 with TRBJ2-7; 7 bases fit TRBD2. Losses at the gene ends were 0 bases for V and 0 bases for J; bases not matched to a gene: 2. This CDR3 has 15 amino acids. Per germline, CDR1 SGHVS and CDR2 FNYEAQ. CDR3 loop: CASSLASGFSYEQYF. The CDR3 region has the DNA TGTGCCAGCAGCTTAGCTAGCGGGTTCTCCTACGAGCAGTACTTC.

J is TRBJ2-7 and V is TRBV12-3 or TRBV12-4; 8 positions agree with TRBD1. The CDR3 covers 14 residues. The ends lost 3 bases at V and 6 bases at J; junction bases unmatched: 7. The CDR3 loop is CASSFETGVGEQYF. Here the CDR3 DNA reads TGTGCCAGCAGTTTTGAGACAGGGGTTGGCGAGCAGTACTTC.

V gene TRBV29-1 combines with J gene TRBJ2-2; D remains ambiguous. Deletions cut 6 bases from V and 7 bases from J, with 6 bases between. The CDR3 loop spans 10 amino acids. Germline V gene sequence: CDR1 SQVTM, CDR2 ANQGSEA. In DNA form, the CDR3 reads TGCAGCGTGGCTGTCGGGGAGCTGTTTTTT. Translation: CSVAVGELFF.

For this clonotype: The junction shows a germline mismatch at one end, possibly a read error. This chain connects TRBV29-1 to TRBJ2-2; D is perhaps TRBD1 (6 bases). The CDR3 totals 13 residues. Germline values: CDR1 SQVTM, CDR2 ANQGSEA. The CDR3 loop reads CTCITGSTRELFF. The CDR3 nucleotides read TGCACCTGTATCACAGGGTCCACCAGGGAGCTGTTTTTT.

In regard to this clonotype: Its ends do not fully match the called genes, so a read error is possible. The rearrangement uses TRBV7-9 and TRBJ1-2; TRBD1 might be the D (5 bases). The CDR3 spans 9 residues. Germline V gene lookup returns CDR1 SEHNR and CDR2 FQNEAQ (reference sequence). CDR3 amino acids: CASGAYGYF. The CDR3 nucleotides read TGTGCCAGCGGGGCGTATGGCTACTTC.

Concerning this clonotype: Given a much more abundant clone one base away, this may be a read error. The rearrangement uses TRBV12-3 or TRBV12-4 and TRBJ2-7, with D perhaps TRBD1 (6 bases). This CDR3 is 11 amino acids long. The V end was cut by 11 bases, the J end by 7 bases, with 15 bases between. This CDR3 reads CAGTAGVEQYF. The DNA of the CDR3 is TGTGCCGGCACCGCAGGGGTAGAGCAGTACTTC.